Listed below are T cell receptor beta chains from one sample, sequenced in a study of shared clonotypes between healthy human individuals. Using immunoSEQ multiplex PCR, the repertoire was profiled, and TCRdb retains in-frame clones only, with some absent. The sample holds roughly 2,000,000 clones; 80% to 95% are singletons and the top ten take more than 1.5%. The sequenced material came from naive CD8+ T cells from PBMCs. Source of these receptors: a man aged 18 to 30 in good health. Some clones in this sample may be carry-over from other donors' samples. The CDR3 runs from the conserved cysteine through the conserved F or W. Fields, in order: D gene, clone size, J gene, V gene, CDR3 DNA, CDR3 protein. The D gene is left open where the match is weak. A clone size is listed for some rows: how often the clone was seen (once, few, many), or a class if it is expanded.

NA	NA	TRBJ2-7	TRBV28	TGTGCGACCCGCCCGGATGACTACGAGCAGTACTTC	CATRPDDYEQYF
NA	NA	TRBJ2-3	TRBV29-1	TGCAGCGTTATTTGGTGGGAGCTTAAGGACGCGTACACAGATACGCAGTATTTT	CSVIWWELKDAYTDTQYF
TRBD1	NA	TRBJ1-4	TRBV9	TGTGCCAGCAGCGTCGGGACAGGGGATGAAAATGAAAAACTGTTTTTT	CASSVGTGDENEKLFF
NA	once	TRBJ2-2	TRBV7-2	TGTGCCAGCAGCCTCATCGCTACGAACACCGGGGAGCTGTTTTTT	CASSLIATNTGELFF
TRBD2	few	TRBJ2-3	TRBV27	TGTGCCAGCAGTTTGACTAGCGGGAGCACAGATACGCAGTATTTT	CASSLTSGSTDTQYF
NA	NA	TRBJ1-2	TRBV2	TGTGCCAGCAGACCCAGACAGACCTGGTACACCTTC	CASRPRQTWYTF
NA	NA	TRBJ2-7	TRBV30	TGTGCCTGGAATGGAGGGATCTCCTACGAGCAGTACTTC	CAWNGGISYEQYF
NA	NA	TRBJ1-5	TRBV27	TGTGCCAGCAGTCCACTCGCAGGAAGTCAGCCCCAGCATTTT	CASSPLAGSQPQHF
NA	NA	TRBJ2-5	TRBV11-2	TGTGCCAGCAGCTCCAGGGGTTCGGAGACCCAGTACTTC	CASSSRGSETQYF
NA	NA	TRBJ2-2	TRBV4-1	TGCGCCAGCAGCCAATTCCGAGGGGAGCTGTTTTTT	CASSQFRGELFF
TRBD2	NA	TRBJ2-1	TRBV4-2	TGTGCCAGCAGCCGCCAACGACTAGCGAGCTACTCCTACAATGAGCAGTTCTTC	CASSRQRLASYSYNEQFF
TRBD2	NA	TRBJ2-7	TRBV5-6	TGTGCCAGCAGCTTGGCGGGACTAGCGGCGGAGGGGGAGCAGTACTTC	CASSLAGLAAEGEQYF
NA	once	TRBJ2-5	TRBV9	TGTGCCAGCAGCTCCAACTATGGGACCCAGTACTTC	CASSSNYGTQYF
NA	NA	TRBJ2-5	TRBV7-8	TGTGCCAGCAGCTTGTACAGGGTCCAAGAGACCCAGTACTTC	CASSLYRVQETQYF
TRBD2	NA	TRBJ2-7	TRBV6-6	TGTGCCAGCAGTTACCCCGGGACTAGAAGGAAGAGCGAGCAGTACTTC	CASSYPGTRRKSEQYF
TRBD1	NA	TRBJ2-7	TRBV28	TGTGCCAGCAGTTTAATGTGGGACAGGGGAACCGAGCAGTACTTC	CASSLMWDRGTEQYF
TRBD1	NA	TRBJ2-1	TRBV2	TGTGCCAGCAAACCGGACAGGGGTGAGCAGTTCTTC	CASKPDRGEQFF
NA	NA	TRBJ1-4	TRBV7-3	TGTGCCAGCAGCAAAAATAGTCTGGACAGAACTAATGAAAAACTGTTTTTT	CASSKNSLDRTNEKLFF
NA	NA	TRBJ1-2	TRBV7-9	TGTGCCAGCAGCCAAAAGGATAACTATGGCTACACCTTC	CASSQKDNYGYTF
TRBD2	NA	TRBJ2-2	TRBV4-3	TGCGCCAGCAGCCCATTAGCGGGAGGGGATACCGGGGAGCTGTTTTTT	CASSPLAGGDTGELFF
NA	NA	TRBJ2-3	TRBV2	TGTGCCAGCAGTGAAGGAGCCGGGGCGGCAGATACGCAGTATTTT	CASSEGAGAADTQYF
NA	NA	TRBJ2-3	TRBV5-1	TGCGCCAGCAGCTTGGATGATAGTATCTACGCAGATACGCAGTATTTT	CASSLDDSIYADTQYF
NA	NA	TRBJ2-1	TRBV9	TGTGCCAGCAGCGTTAGGGGGGATGAGCAGTTCTTC	CASSVRGDEQFF
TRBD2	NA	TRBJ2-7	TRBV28	TGTGCCAGCAGTTTGTTTTTGACTAGCGGGAGGGCCAACTACGAGCAGTACTTC	CASSLFLTSGRANYEQYF
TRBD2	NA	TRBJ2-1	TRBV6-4	TGTGCCAGCAGTGACACTAGCGGGAGATATGAGCAGTTCTTC	CASSDTSGRYEQFF
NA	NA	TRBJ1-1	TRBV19	TGTGCCAGTAGCTTTGCGGGGATTGGGGGCACTGAAGCTTTCTTT	CASSFAGIGGTEAFF
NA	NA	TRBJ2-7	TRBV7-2	TGTGCCAGCAGCTGGGGCCACGAGCAGTACTTC	CASSWGHEQYF
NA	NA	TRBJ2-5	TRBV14	TGTGCCAGCAGCCAAGAGGGGACAAGGCTTCAAGAGACCCAGTACTTC	CASSQEGTRLQETQYF
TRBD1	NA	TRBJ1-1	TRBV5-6	TGTGCCAGCAGCCCCGGACAGGACTCCGTTTGGAACACTGAAGCTTTCTTT	CASSPGQDSVWNTEAFF
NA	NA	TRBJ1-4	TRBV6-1	TGTGCCAGCATGGCCAGGGGTAGGGGCGCCGAAAAACTGTTTTTT	CASMARGRGAEKLFF